These 24 T cell receptor beta chains were sequenced from one sample in a study of OX40 agonist ivuxolimab in advanced cancers. Data came from immunoSEQ multiplex PCR; TCRdb stores just in-frame clones and leaves some out. Here the sample spans roughly 45,000 clones, around 85% being singletons. The sample consisted of CD4+ or CD8+ T cells sorted from blood, taken in a trial of the OX40 agonist ivuxolimab. Receptor source: an adult with an advanced solid tumor such as melanoma, head and neck, liver or kidney cancer.

This chain uses TRBV27 with TRBJ1-2, with D uncertain. The CDR3 runs 13 residues. The germline CDR1 and CDR2 sequences are MNHEY and SMNVEV (reference sequence). V was pared by 5 bases and J by 3 bases, with 10 bases between. The CDR3 DNA reads TGTGCCAGCAGTCCCGTCGTAGACTATGGCTACACCTTC. This codes for CASSPVVDYGYTF.

This rearrangement joins TRBV28 to TRBJ1-1, with no clear D. Trimming took off 6 bases at V and 7 bases at J, with 6 bases between the two ends. Germline V lookup: CDR1 MDHEN, CDR2 SYDVKM. CDR3 length: 10 residues. The CDR3 is CASRLDEAFF. For the CDR3, the DNA is TGTGCCAGCAGACTGGATGAAGCTTTCTTT.

V and J are TRBV7-8 and TRBJ2-1; D is perhaps TRBD1 (5 bases). V dropped 6 bases and J dropped 5 bases, with 8 bases sitting between them. CDR1 and CDR2 (germline): SGHVS, FQNEAQ. CDR3 length equals 12 residues. This CDR3 reads CASSQQDNEQFF. CDR3 in DNA: TGTGCCAGCAGTCAACAGGACAATGAGCAGTTCTTC.

The table lists this clone with a few counts. The chain links TRBV19 to TRBJ1-1; perhaps TRBD1 as D (6 bases). The CDR3 length is 14 residues. Per germline, CDR1 LNHDA and CDR2 SQIVND (reference sequence). Trimming removed 10 bases at V and 6 bases at J, with 21 bases between. CDR3: CATDPQGPSAEAFF. Written as DNA, the CDR3 is TGTGCCACTGACCCACAGGGACCGTCCGCTGAAGCTTTCTTT.

This clone was recorded once. This sequence joins TRBV6-1 and TRBJ1-2, with D possibly TRBD1 on 5 matching bases. The CDR3 has 16 residues. Germline V lookup: CDR1 MNHNS, CDR2 SASEGT. V was shortened by 0 bases and J by 0 bases, with 11 bases between the two germline ends. CDR3 region: CASSEARQGPNYGYTF. CDR3 bases: TGTGCCAGCAGTGAAGCGAGGCAGGGTCCTAACTATGGCTACACCTTC.

This CDR3 is CASSEGSQLYGYTF. In DNA, the CDR3 is TGTGCCAGCAGTGAAGGAAGTCAACTCTATGGCTACACCTTC. The rearrangement uses TRBV2 and TRBJ1-2, with D unclear. The V end was cut by 1 base, the J end by 4 bases, with 10 bases between. The CDR3 is made up of 14 amino acids. Looked up from germline, CDR1 is SNHLY and CDR2 is FYNNEI.

The chain is built from TRBV4-1 and TRBJ2-5; TRBD2 is a possible D gene (6 bases). CDR3 length: 17 residues. Germline lookup yields CDR1 MGHRA and CDR2 YSYEKL. V dropped 5 bases and J dropped 2 bases, with 21 bases sitting between them. CDR3 loop: CASSSLGVRGGQETQYF. CDR3 DNA sequence: TGCGCCAGCAGCTCCCTTGGGGTACGGGGAGGACAAGAGACCCAGTACTTC.

The rearrangement links TRBV7-2 to TRBJ1-3; unclear D gene. CDR1 SGHTA and CDR2 FQGNSA come from the germline V gene. This CDR3 comprises 14 residues. V was trimmed by 3 bases and J by 4 bases, leaving 10 bases between them. The CDR3 loop is CASSLWPIGNTIYF. The CDR3 DNA follows: TGTGCCAGCAGCTTGTGGCCTATAGGAAACACCATATATTTT. Full variable domain (remainder filled in from reference TRBV7-2 and TRBJ1-3): GAGVSQSPSNKVTEKGKDVELRCDPISGHTALYWYRQSLGQGLEFLIYFQGNSAPDKSGLPSDRFSAERTGGSVSTLTIQRTQQEDSAVYLCASSLWPIGNTIYFGEGSWLTVV.

A few counts support this clone. V gene TRBV4-3 combines with J gene TRBJ1-1; D unclear. The germline V gene encodes CDR1 LGHNA and CDR2 YSLEER. This CDR3 is built from 15 residues. Deletions cut 2 bases from V and 0 bases from J, with 10 bases between. CDR3 bases: TGCGCCAGCAGCCAATCGCCGGGCATGAACACTGAAGCTTTCTTT. Residues: CASSQSPGMNTEAFF.

This clone is judged medium-sized. V gene TRBV27 combines with J gene TRBJ2-7; possibly TRBD1 or TRBD2 for D (5 bases each). The length of the CDR3 is 15 residues. The germline V and J ends were trimmed by 7 bases and 0 bases, with 16 bases remaining between them. Per the germline V gene, CDR1 is MNHEY and CDR2 is SMNVEV (reference sequence). CDR3 sequence: CASNSRPGPSYEQYF. The DNA of the CDR3 is TGTGCCAGCAACTCCCGACCGGGGCCCTCCTACGAGCAGTACTTC.

V and J are TRBV14 and TRBJ1-1; 7 bases are a match to TRBD1. Looked up from germline, CDR1 is SGHDN and CDR2 is FVKESK. The CDR3 is made up of 16 amino acids. With 3 bases clipped from V and 0 bases from J, the junction kept 7 bases outside the gene matches. In DNA, the CDR3 is TGTGCCAGCAGCCAGGGGACAGCAATTATGAACACTGAAGCTTTCTTT. Amino acid sequence: CASSQGTAIMNTEAFF.

This rearrangement joins TRBV28 to TRBJ2-1; D ambiguous. Germline values: CDR1 MDHEN, CDR2 SYDVKM. This CDR3 comprises 15 residues. Trimming left V 3 bases short and J 0 bases short, with 9 bases between. This chain's CDR3 is CASSFLLSSYNEQFF. The CDR3 DNA is TGTGCCAGCAGTTTCCTACTTAGCTCCTACAATGAGCAGTTCTTC.

The J gene is TRBJ2-7, the V gene TRBV2; TRBD1 might be the D (5 bases). The V end was cut by 2 bases, the J end by 7 bases, with 21 bases between. From germline, CDR1 is SNHLY and CDR2 FYNNEI. This CDR3 has 16 amino acids. The DNA for the CDR3 is TGTGCCAGCAGTGAAAGGGGCTTACCGACCAGCCGGGAGCAGTACGTC. Translation: CASSERGLPTSREQYV.

This chain links TRBV7-2 with TRBJ1-3; 9 nucleotides agree with TRBD1. Germline-derived CDR1 and CDR2 are SGHTA and FQGNSA. CDR3 size: 17 residues. V dropped 1 base and J dropped 2; count of bases not matched to a gene: 6. The CDR3 loop is CASSLDPGTGPGNTIYF. The CDR3 DNA sequence: TGTGCCAGCAGCTTAGACCCCGGGACAGGGCCTGGAAACACCATATATTTT.

The chain employs TRBV6-1 and TRBJ1-2; 7 bases are shared with TRBD1. Unmatched junction bases numbered 9, after V lost 9 bases and J lost 8 bases. The CDR3 runs to 12 residues. Germline assignment: CDR1 MNHNS and CDR2 SASEGT. As DNA, the CDR3 is TGTGCCAGATGGGACAGCATGCCCGGCTACACCTTC. Encoded protein: CARWDSMPGYTF.

The chain is built from TRBV27 and TRBJ2-1; D unclear. Germline CDR1 and CDR2: MNHEY and SMNVEV (reference sequence). The CDR3 covers 13 residues. Trimming removed 3 bases from V and 7 bases from J, with 10 bases in between. DNA for the CDR3: TGTGCCAGCAGTTTGGGAAGTCTAAATGAGCAGTTCTTC. As protein: CASSLGSLNEQFF.

V is TRBV28 and J is TRBJ1-5; D not resolved. Germline V gene lookup returns CDR1 MDHEN and CDR2 SYDVKM. This CDR3 spans 14 amino acids. The V end was cut by 5 bases, the J end by 9 bases, with 17 bases between. The CDR3, as DNA: TGTGCCAGCAGTAACGGACGGCCTCCCGGGCCCCAGCATTTT. Residues: CASSNGRPPGPQHF.

The J gene is TRBJ1-5, the V gene TRBV28; no clear D. Germline V lookup: CDR1 MDHEN, CDR2 SYDVKM. The CDR3 contains 15 residues. V lost 6 bases to trimming and J lost 3 bases, with 15 bases between them. The CDR3 coding sequence is TGTGCCAGCAGACTGAGTAGAACTTACAATCAGCCCCAGCATTTT. Its translation is CASRLSRTYNQPQHF. Looking up the rest from reference TRBV28 and TRBJ1-5 gives the full variable domain: DVKVTQSSRYLVKRTGEKVFLECVQDMDHENMFWYRQDPGLGLRLIYFSYDVKMKEKGDIPEGYSVSREKKERFSLILESASTNQTSMYLCASRLSRTYNQPQHFGDGTRLSIL.

This chain uses TRBV23-1 with TRBJ2-2, with 7 bases aligning to TRBD1. TRBV23-1 is an ORF for which the function is uncertain. The junction had 12 bases not matched to a gene; V was cut back by 3 bases and J by 5 bases. The CDR3 has 17 amino acids. CDR3 DNA: TGCGCCAGCAGTCAGTCGGACAGGTGGAGGAGGACCGGGGAGCTGTTTTTT. It yields the protein CASSQSDRWRRTGELFF.

This chain joins TRBV5-8 and TRBJ2-2, with a possible D match to TRBD2 (5 bases). The germline V gene has CDR1 SGHTS and CDR2 YDEGEE. The V end was cut by 4 bases, the J end by 8 bases, with 9 bases between. The CDR3 runs 12 residues. The chain's CDR3 is CASSPLAGELFF. CDR3 nucleotide sequence: TGTGCCAGCAGCCCTCTAGCAGGGGAGCTGTTTTTT.

This clone has a handful of counts. This chain uses TRBV11-3 with TRBJ2-3; no clear D gene. The CDR3 is 13 amino acids. CDR1 SGHNT and CDR2 YENEEA come from the germline V gene. The V and J ends lost 4 bases and 1 base respectively, with 6 bases between them. Written as DNA, the CDR3 is TGTGCCAGCAGCTGGATCCGCACAGATACGCAGTATTTT. Protein sequence: CASSWIRTDTQYF.

This clone came up once. V and J are TRBV5-1 and TRBJ1-1; 8 bases align to TRBD1. Germline loops: CDR1 SGHRS, CDR2 YFSETQ. The V and J ends lost 0 bases and 3 bases, in that order; junction bases with no gene match: 1. This CDR3 comprises 14 residues. The DNA for the CDR3 is TGCGCCAGCAGCTTGGGACAGGGGTACACTGAAGCTTTCTTT. Translated: CASSLGQGYTEAFF.

The chain carries TRBV11-2 and TRBJ2-3; D unresolved. CDR3 length: 16 amino acids. The ends were cut back, 0 bases at V and 6 bases at J, with 16 bases in the middle. Per germline, CDR1 SGHAT and CDR2 FQNNGV. Here the CDR3 DNA reads TGTGCCAGCAGCTTAGAAGCTCTCGGGTTTGGTGATACGCAGTATTTT. Amino acids: CASSLEALGFGDTQYF.

This clone was seen once. This chain joins TRBV29-1 and TRBJ1-1; D unresolved. Trimming removed 8 bases from V and 7 bases from J, with 11 bases in between. Germline V CDR1 and CDR2: SQVTM, ANQGSEA. The CDR3 runs to 10 residues. The chain's CDR3 is CSSSPIEAFF. The DNA of the CDR3 is TGCAGCTCCTCCCCCATTGAAGCTTTCTTT.